The source of this T cell receptor beta chain is a study of blood T cell repertoires in COVID-19. Sequencing was performed with immunoSEQ multiplex PCR; in TCRdb, only in-frame clones are kept and a portion is missing. The data contain just over 650,000 clones, 70% to 90% of them singletons. There are 13 residues in the CDR3. The germline gives CDR1 LGHDT, CDR2 YNNKEL (reference sequence). The V end was cut by 3 bases, the J end by 15 bases, with 17 bases between. The rearrangement links TRBV3-1 (or the pseudogene TRBV3-2) to TRBJ1-4; D remains ambiguous. This TCR came from a woman between 18 and 29 years old with acute or convalescent COVID-19. Specimen: peripheral blood. Here the CDR3 reads CASSHILNKIVFF. The CDR3 DNA is TGTGCCAGCAGCCACATCCTCAATAAAATAGTGTTTTTT.